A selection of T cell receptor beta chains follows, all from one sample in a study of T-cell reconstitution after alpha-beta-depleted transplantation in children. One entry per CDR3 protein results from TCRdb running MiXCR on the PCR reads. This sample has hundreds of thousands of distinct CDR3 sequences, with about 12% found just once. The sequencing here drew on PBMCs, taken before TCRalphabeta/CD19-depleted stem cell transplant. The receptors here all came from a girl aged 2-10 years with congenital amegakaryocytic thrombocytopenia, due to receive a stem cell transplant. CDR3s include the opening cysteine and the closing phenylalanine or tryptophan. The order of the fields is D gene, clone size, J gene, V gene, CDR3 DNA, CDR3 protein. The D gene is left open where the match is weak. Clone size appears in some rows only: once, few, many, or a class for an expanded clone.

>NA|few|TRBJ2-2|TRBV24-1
TGTGCCACCAGTGGCTCCGTCCGCGGGGAGCTGTTTTTT
CATSGSVRGELFF
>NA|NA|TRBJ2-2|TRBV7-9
TGTGCCAGCAGCTTAGGAAACAGATACACCGGGGAGCTGTTTTTT
CASSLGNRYTGELFF
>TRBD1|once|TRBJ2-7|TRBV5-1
TGCGCCAGCAGCTTGGGAGACAGGGACGCCGAGCAGTACTTC
CASSLGDRDAEQYF
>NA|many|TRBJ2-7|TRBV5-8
TGTGCCAGCAGCCAGGAGATGGTATCCTACGAGCAGTACTTC
CASSQEMVSYEQYF
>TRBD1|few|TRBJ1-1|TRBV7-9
TGTGCCAGCAGCTCTCAACCGACAGGGAAGGGCACTGAAGCTTTCTTT
CASSSQPTGKGTEAFF
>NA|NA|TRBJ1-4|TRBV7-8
TGTGCCAGCAGGTTTTTCAGGGGAGGAGATGAAAAACTGTTTTTT
CASRFFRGGDEKLFF
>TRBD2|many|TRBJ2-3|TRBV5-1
TGCGCCAGCAGCCCTAGACTAGCGGGAGTTCAAGATACGCAGTATTTT
CASSPRLAGVQDTQYF
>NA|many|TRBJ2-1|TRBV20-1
TGCAGTGCTAGACTAGCGTTGTATGATGAGCAGTTCTTC
CSARLALYDEQFF
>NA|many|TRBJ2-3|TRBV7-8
TGTGCCAGCACCGTCTCGGATACGCAGTATTTT
CASTVSDTQYF
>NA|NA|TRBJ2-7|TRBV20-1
TGCAGTGCTAGAGATCGAGGGCAGGCGAACCCCTACGAGCAGTACTTC
CSARDRGQANPYEQYF
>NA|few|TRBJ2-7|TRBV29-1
TGCAGCGTTGTGGGGCCCCCGACAGGACGATTTTACGAGCAGTACTTC
CSVVGPPTGRFYEQYF